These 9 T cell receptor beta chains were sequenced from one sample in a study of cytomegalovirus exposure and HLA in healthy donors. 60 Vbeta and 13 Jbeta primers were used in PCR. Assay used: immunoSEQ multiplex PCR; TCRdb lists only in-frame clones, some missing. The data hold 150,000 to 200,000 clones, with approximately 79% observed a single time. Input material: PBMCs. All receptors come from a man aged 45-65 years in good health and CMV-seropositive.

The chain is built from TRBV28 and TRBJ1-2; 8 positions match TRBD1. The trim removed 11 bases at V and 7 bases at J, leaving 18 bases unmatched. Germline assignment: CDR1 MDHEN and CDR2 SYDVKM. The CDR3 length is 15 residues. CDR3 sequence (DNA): TGTGCCGTCCGGTTGACAGGGGAGACTATCCCTGGCTACACCTTC. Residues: CAVRLTGETIPGYTF.

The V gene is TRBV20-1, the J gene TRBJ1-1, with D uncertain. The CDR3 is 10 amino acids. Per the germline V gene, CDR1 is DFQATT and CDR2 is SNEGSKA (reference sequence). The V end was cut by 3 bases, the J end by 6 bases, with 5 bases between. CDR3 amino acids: CSARVAEAFF. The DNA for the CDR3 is TGCAGTGCTAGGGTAGCTGAAGCTTTCTTT.

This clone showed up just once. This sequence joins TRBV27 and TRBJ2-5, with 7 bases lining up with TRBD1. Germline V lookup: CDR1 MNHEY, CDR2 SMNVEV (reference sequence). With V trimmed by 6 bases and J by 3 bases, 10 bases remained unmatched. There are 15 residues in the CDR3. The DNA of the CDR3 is TGTGCCAGCAGAGAAAGGGGGCAGGGAAAAGAGACCCAGTACTTC. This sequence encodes CASRERGQGKETQYF.

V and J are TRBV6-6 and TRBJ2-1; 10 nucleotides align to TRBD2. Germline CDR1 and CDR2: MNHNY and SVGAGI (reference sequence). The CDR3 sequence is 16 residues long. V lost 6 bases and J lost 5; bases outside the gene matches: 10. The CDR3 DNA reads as TGTGCCAGCAGATATCTTAGCGGGGGGAGGAACAATGAGCAGTTCTTC. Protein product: CASRYLSGGRNNEQFF.

The CDR3: CASSLDRFNTEAFF. CDR3 coding DNA: TGTGCCAGCAGCTTAGACAGGTTCAACACTGAAGCTTTCTTT. V and J are TRBV11-2 and TRBJ1-1, with D unclear. The germline V and J ends were trimmed by 0 bases and 2 bases, with 7 bases remaining between them. Per germline, CDR1 SGHAT and CDR2 FQNNGV. The CDR3 consists of 14 residues.

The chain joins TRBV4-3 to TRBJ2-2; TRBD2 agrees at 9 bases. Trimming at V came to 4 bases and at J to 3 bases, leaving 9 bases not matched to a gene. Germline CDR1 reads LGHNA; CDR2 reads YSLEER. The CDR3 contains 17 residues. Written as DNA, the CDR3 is TGCGCCAGCAGCCTAGGTAGGGCTAGCGGGGACACCGGGGAGCTGTTTTTT. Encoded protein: CASSLGRASGDTGELFF.

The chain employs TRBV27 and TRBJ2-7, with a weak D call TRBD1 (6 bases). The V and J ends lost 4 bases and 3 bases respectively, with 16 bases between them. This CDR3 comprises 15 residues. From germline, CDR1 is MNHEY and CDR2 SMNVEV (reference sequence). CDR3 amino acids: CASSSYTGTNYEQYV. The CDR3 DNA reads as TGTGCCAGCAGTTCCTACACAGGGACGAACTACGAGCAGTACGTC.

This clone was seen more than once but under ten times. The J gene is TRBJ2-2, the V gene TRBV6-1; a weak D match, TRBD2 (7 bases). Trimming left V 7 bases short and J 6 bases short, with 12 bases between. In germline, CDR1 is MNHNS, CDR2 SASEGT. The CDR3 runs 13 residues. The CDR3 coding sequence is TGTGCCAGCACCTTGGGGGGGCCCGGGGAGCTGTTTTTT. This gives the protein CASTLGGPGELFF.

CDR3 sequence reads: CASSLDRRSYEQYF. The DNA of the CDR3 is TGTGCCAGCAGTTTGGACAGGCGGTCCTACGAGCAGTACTTC. The V and J genes are TRBV28 and TRBJ2-7; 7 nucleotides agree with TRBD1. Germline values: CDR1 MDHEN, CDR2 SYDVKM. Unmatched junction bases numbered 3, after V lost 3 bases and J lost 1 base. CDR3 length equals 14 residues.